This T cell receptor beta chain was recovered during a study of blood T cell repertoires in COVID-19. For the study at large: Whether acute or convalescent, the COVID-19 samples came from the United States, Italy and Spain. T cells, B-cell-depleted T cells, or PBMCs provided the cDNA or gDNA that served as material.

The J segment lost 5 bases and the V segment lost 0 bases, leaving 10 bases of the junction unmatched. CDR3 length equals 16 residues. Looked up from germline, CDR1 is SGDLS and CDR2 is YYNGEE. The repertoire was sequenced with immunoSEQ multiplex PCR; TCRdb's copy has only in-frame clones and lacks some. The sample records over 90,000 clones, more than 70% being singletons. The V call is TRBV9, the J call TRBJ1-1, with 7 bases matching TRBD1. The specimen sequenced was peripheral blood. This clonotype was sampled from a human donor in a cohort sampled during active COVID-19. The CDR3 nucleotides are TGTGCCAGCAGCGTAGGACAGGGCCTCGGTGGAACTGAAGCTTTCTTT. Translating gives CASSVGQGLGGTEAFF. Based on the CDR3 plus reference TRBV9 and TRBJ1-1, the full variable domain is DSGVTQTPKHLITATGQRVTLRCSPRSGDLSVYWYQQSLDQGLQFLIQYYNGEERAKGNILERFSAQQFPDLHSELNLSSLELGDSALYFCASSVGQGLGGTEAFFGQGTRLTVV.